This TCR beta chain was found in a study of blood T cell repertoires in COVID-19. The overall study: There were acute and convalescent COVID-19 samples, and they came from the United States, Italy and Spain. In each case, the material was cDNA or gDNA derived from T cells, B-cell-depleted T cells, or PBMCs.

Original processing methods: Estimated nucleated cell counts came from reference gene primer amplification. Assay used: immunoSEQ multiplex PCR; TCRdb lists only in-frame clones, some missing. V, J and clone size are those of that table, while D and trimming were read from the DNA. The sample shows 150,000 to 200,000 clones, around 89% of them seen only once. Sequences were obtained from peripheral blood. The TCR sequence derives from a man in his fifties or sixties with acute or convalescent COVID-19.

Here the CDR3 reads CASSPPQGANYGYTF. In DNA, the CDR3 is TGTGCCAGCAGCCCCCCCCAGGGGGCTAACTATGGCTACACCTTC. The V and J genes are TRBV6-2 or TRBV6-3 and TRBJ1-2; 7 bases fit TRBD1. The germline CDR1 and CDR2 sequences are MNHEY and SVGEGT. With 6 bases clipped from V and 0 bases from J, the junction kept 7 bases outside the gene matches. The CDR3 sequence is 15 residues long.